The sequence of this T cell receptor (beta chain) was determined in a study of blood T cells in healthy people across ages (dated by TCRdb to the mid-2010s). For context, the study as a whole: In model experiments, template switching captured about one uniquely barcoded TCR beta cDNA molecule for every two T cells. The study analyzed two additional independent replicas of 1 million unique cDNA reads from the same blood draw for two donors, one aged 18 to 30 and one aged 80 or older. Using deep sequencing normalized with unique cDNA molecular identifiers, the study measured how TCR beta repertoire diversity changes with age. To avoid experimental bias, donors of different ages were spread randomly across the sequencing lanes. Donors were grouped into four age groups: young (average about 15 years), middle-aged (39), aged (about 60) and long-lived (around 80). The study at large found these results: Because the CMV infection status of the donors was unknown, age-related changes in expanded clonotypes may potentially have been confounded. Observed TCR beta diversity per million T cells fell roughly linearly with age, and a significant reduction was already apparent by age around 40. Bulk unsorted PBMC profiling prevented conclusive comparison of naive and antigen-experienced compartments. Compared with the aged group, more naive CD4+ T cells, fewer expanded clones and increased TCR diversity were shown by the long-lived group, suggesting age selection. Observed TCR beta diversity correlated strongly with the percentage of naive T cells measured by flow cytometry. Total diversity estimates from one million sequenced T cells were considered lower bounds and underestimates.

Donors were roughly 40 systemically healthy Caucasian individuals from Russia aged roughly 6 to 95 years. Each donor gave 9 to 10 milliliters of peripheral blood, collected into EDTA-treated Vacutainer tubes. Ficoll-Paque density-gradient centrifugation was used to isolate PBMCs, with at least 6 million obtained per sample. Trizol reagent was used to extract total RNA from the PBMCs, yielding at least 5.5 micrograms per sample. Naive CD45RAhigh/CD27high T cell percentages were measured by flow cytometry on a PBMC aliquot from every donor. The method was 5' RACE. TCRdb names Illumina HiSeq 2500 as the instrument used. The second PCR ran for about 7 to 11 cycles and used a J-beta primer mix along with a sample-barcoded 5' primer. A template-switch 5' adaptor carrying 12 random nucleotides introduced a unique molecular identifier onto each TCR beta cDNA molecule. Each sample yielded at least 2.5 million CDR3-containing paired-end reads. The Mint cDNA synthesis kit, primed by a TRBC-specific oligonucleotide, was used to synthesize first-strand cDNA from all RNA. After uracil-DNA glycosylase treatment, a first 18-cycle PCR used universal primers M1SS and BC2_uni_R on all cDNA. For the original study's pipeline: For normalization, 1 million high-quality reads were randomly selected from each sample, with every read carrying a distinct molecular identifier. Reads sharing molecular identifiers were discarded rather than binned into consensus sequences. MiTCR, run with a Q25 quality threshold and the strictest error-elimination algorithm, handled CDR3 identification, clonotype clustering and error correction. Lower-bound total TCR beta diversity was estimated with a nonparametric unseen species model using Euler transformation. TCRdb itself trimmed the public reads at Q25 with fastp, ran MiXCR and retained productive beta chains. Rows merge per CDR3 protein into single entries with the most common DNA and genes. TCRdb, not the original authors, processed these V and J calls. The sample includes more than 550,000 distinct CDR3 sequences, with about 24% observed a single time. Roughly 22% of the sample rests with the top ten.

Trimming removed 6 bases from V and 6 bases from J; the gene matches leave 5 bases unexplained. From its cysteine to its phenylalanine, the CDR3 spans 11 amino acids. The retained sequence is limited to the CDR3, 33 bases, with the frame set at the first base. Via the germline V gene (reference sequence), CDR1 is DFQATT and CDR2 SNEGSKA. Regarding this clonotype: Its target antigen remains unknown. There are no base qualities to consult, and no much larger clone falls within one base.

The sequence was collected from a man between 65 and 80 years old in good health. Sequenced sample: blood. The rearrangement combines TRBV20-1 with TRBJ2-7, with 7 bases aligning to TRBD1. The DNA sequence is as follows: TGCAGTGCACAGACAGGGATCGAGCAGTACTTC. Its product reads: CSAQTGIEQYF.